This TCR beta chain was recorded in a study of CD8 T cells in Susac syndrome (dated by TCRdb to about 2019). The study in broad terms: The study used repertoire sequencing to test whether antigen drove CD8+ T cell activation and differentiation in Susac syndrome. CD8+ T cell repertoire clonality was compared between some 13 healthy donors, approximately 14 Susac syndrome patients and around 15 multiple sclerosis patients.

Based on the germline V gene, the CDR1 and CDR2 sequences are KGHDR and SFDVKD. The CDR3, cysteine through phenylalanine, is 13 amino acids long. The sequence is cut down to CDR3 DNA, 39 bases in frame from base 1. Trimming removed 5 bases from V and 7 bases from J, leaving 11 bases between the germline ends. RNA was extracted with the RNeasy kit and 0.5 to 1 ug was reverse transcribed using random hexamers. The immunoSEQ multiplex PCR assay, covering 54 Vbeta and 13 Jbeta segments, was used to amplify TCR beta CDR3 regions. PCR amplification bias was corrected by using a synthetic template baseline for primer optimization and computational correction. On the study's bioinformatics: Reads were assigned to V, D and J genes according to IMGT and analyzed in immunoSEQ Analyzer, with only productive sequences retained. To calculate clonality, Shannon entropy was normalized by log2 of the number of productive unique sequences and then subtracted from one. For each patient and control, public and private clones were evaluated within the 100 most prevalent clones. Clones were defined as Susac-specific when absent from the healthy and MS cohorts, from approximately 1,100 published viral clones and from other ImmuneACCESS disease sequences. TCRdb handled the public reads itself, with Q25 trimming in fastp and clone calling in MiXCR, and kept productive beta chains. Merged by CDR3 protein, the rows form single entries marked with the most common genes and DNA. What appears here as the V and J calls and clone size reflects TCRdb's work, not the paper's. The sample table holds hundreds of thousands of distinct CDR3 sequences, of which 65% to 90% were seen once. Clones ranked in the top ten supply 0.2% to 0.25% of the sample.

Results the study describes overall, beyond this receptor: The number of individuals in the TCR sequencing and HLA analysis was acknowledged as relatively small.

Peripheral blood CD8+ and CD4+ T cells from healthy donors, Susac syndrome patients and multiple sclerosis patients were profiled using high-throughput TCR beta sequencing. The multiple sclerosis controls were treatment-naive patients who had stable or active relapsing-remitting disease and met the revised McDonald criteria. Bulk CD8+ and CD4+ T cells were purified by magnetic negative isolation, whereas CD8+ TEMRA cells were enriched by FACS. Blood was drawn into EDTA tubes, processed within 24 hours, and PBMCs were isolated by density gradient centrifugation. PBMCs intended for TCR sequencing were cryopreserved in liquid nitrogen and thawed later in a water bath at 37 degrees C. The sorted or isolated CD4+, CD8+ and CD8+ TEMRA cells had a purity of 90% or higher. A single count supports this clonotype. Its antigen remains unidentified. No base quality values were provided; no much bigger clone lies one nucleotide off. A lone read gives weak evidence.

This chain is built from TRBV24-1 and TRBJ2-1, with no D gene named confidently. The sequencing input was CD8+ T cells from PBMCs. This clonotype was sampled from a human donor with multiple sclerosis. CDR3 protein: CATSATSWNEQFF. The bases read TGTGCCACCAGTGCGACTTCTTGGAATGAGCAGTTCTTC.